Listed below are T cell receptor beta chains from one sample, sequenced in a study of cytomegalovirus exposure and HLA in healthy donors. TCRdb's copy holds only in-frame clones and misses some; the assay was immunoSEQ multiplex PCR. The data hold around 150,000 clones, with roughly a tenth observed a single time. Sequencing used PBMCs. Receptor source: a male donor in good health and CMV-seronegative. The CDR3 runs from the conserved cysteine through the conserved F or W. A D gene is named only where the DNA matches it firmly. The size of a clone is reported for some rows only, either as once, few or many, or as a class for expanded clones.

>NA|TRBV28|TRBJ2-3|NA
CASSLLATTDTQYF
TGTGCCAGCAGTTTACTGGCCACCACAGATACGCAGTATTTT
>NA|TRBV19|TRBJ1-1|NA
CASREQGSPEAFF
TGTGCCAGTAGAGAGCAGGGTTCCCCTGAAGCTTTCTTT
>NA|TRBV7-9|TRBJ2-7|NA
CASSSGQYSYEQYF
TGTGCCAGCAGCTCTGGACAGTACTCCTACGAGCAGTACTTC
>NA|TRBV5-8|TRBJ2-5|NA
CASSVGRGTQETQYF
TGTGCCAGCAGCGTGGGTAGGGGGACCCAAGAGACCCAGTACTTC
>NA|TRBV28|TRBJ1-4|few
CASSWRPEEKLFF
TGTGCCAGCAGCTGGAGGCCTGAAGAAAAACTGTTTTTT
>NA|TRBV27|TRBJ2-1|few
CASSPLRNEQFF
TGTGCCAGCAGTCCCTTGAGAAATGAGCAGTTCTTC
>NA|TRBV10-3|TRBJ2-7|NA
CAISESHSSYEQYF
TGTGCCATCAGTGAGAGCCATAGCTCCTACGAGCAGTACTTC
>NA|TRBV9|TRBJ1-3|NA
CASSGGRVEGNTIYF
TGTGCCAGCAGCGGAGGGAGAGTGGAAGGAAACACCATATATTTT
>NA|TRBV7-2|TRBJ1-1|NA
CASSFLLNTEAFF
TGTGCCAGCAGCTTCCTACTGAACACTGAAGCTTTCTTT
>NA|TRBV6-1|TRBJ1-1|NA
CASGESRRGNTEAFF
TGTGCCAGCGGGGAATCAAGGCGGGGGAACACTGAAGCTTTCTTT
>TRBD1|TRBV7-2|TRBJ2-2|NA
CASSFEGAYTGELFF
TGTGCCAGCAGCTTCGAGGGGGCATACACCGGGGAGCTGTTTTTT
>TRBD2|TRBV5-8|TRBJ2-7|few
CASSLAGASGRGNEQYF
TGTGCCAGCAGCTTGGCCGGCGCGAGCGGGAGAGGAAACGAGCAGTACTTC
>NA|TRBV10-3|TRBJ1-3|few
CAISENSGFGIRSSGNTIYF
TGTGCCATCAGTGAGAACTCGGGATTTGGTATTCGAAGCTCTGGAAACACCATATATTTT
>NA|TRBV9|TRBJ2-1|few
CASSAVLGFGEQFF
TGTGCCAGCAGCGCAGTACTAGGATTCGGTGAGCAGTTCTTC
>NA|TRBV19|TRBJ2-3|NA
CASSISGTIVSTDTQYF
TGTGCCAGTAGTATTAGTGGGACAATCGTGAGCACAGATACGCAGTATTTT
>TRBD1|TRBV27|TRBJ1-4|few
CASSYASGTGGSEKLFF
TGTGCCAGCAGTTATGCTTCCGGGACAGGGGGGAGTGAAAAACTGTTTTTT
>NA|TRBV5-1|TRBJ1-3|NA
CASRDERESGNTIYF
TGCGCCAGCAGAGACGAGAGGGAATCTGGAAACACCATATATTTT
>TRBD1|TRBV28|TRBJ2-3|NA
CASSLSDRGLTDTQYF
TGTGCCAGCAGTTTATCGGACAGGGGACTTACAGATACGCAGTATTTT
>NA|TRBV7-3|TRBJ1-1|NA
CASSLHETGRSEAFF
TGTGCCAGCAGCTTACATGAGACGGGGAGGTCTGAAGCTTTCTTT
>NA|TRBV19|TRBJ2-7|NA
CASSISSRGAYEQYF
TGTGCCAGTAGTATAAGCAGCAGGGGGGCCTACGAGCAGTACTTC
>TRBD1|TRBV18|TRBJ1-4|few
CASSPDRDRANEKLFF
TGTGCCAGCTCACCGGACAGGGATCGTGCTAATGAAAAACTGTTTTTT
>NA|TRBV6-5|TRBJ2-5|NA
CASSTPQRTQYF
TGTGCCAGCAGTACACCACAGAGGACCCAGTACTTC
>NA|TRBV5-1|TRBJ2-7|NA
CASRPWGEAYEQYF
TGCGCCAGCCGGCCATGGGGGGAAGCCTACGAGCAGTACTTC
>NA|TRBV2|TRBJ2-5|few
CASSVTDQETQYF
TGTGCCAGCAGTGTAACAGACCAAGAGACCCAGTACTTC
>TRBD1|TRBV25-1|TRBJ1-1|NA
CASSELTGSEAFF
TGTGCCAGCAGTGAATTGACAGGGAGCGAAGCTTTCTTT